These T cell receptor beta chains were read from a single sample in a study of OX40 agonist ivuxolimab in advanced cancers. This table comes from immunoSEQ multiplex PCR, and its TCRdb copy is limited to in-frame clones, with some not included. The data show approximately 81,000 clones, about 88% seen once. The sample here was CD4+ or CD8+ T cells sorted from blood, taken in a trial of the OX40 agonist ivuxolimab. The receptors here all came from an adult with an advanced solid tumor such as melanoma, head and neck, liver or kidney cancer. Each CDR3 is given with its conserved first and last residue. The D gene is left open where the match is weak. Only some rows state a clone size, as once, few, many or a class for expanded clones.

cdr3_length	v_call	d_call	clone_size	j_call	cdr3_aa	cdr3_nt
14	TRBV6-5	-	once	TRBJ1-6	CASSYDDYNSPLHF	TGTGCCAGCAGTTACGACGACTATAATTCACCCCTCCACTTT
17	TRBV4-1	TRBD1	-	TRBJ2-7	CASSFRPTGGATYEQYF	TGCGCCAGCAGTTTTAGACCTACAGGGGGTGCGACCTACGAGCAGTACTTC
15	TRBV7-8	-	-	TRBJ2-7	CASSGTRGGSYEQYF	TGTGCCAGCAGCGGTACGCGCGGAGGGTCCTACGAGCAGTACTTC
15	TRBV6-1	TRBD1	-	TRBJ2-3	CASSLNFGQADTQYF	TGTGCCAGCAGTTTAAATTTCGGACAGGCAGATACGCAGTATTTT
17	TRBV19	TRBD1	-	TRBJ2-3	CASSIFDVSRGQDTQYF	TGTGCCAGTAGTATCTTTGATGTGAGCAGGGGGCAAGATACGCAGTATTTT
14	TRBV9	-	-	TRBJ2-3	CASSAGTSPDTQYF	TGTGCCAGCAGCGCGGGGACATCCCCAGATACGCAGTATTTT
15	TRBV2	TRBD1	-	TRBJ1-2	CASRRTGQGSYGYTF	TGTGCCAGCAGAAGAACGGGACAGGGTAGCTATGGCTACACCTTC
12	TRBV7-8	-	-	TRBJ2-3	CASSTDTDTQYF	TGTGCCAGCAGCACCGACACAGATACGCAGTATTTT
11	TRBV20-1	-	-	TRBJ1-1	CSASPGVEAFF	TGCAGTGCTAGTCCCGGCGTTGAAGCTTTCTTT
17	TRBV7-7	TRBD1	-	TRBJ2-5	CASSMGQGARVEETQYF	TGTGCCAGCAGTATGGGACAGGGGGCGAGGGTGGAAGAGACCCAGTACTTC
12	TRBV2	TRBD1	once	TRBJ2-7	CASRDRGYEQYF	TGTGCCAGTCGGGACAGGGGCTACGAGCAGTACTTC
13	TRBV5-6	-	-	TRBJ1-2	CASSLGRNYGYTF	TGTGCCAGCAGCTTAGGACGGAACTATGGCTACACCTTC
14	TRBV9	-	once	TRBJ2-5	CASSVADQTETQYF	TGTGCCAGCAGCGTAGCTGATCAAACAGAGACCCAGTACTTC
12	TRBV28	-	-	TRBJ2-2	CASSLTTGELFF	TGTGCCAGCAGTTTAACAACCGGGGAGCTGTTTTTT
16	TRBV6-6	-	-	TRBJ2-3	CASSPIRAPSTDTQYF	TGTGCCAGCAGTCCCATTCGCGCTCCTAGCACAGATACGCAGTATTTT
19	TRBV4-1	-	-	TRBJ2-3	CASSQEPPTGGGTADTQYF	TGCGCCAGCAGCCAAGAGCCCCCCACAGGGGGGGGGACAGCAGATACGCAGTATTTT
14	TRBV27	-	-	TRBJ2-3	CASSPRDFTDTQYF	TGTGCCAGCAGTCCCCGGGACTTCACAGATACGCAGTATTTT
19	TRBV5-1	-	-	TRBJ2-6	CASSLAPGGSGSGANVLTF	TGCGCCAGCAGCTTGGCCCCCGGGGGAAGCGGGTCTGGGGCCAACGTCCTGACTTTC
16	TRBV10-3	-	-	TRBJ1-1	CAISEAKGGGVTEAFF	TGTGCCATCAGTGAGGCGAAGGGGGGAGGAGTCACTGAAGCTTTCTTT
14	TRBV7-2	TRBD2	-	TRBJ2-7	CASSPGRGVSEQYF	TGTGCCAGCAGCCCCGGACGGGGGGTGAGCGAGCAGTACTTC
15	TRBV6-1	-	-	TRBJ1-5	CASTRQPLSNQPQHF	TGTGCCAGCACCCGACAGCCCCTTAGCAATCAGCCCCAGCATTTT
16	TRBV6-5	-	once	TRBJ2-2	CASSYDRTLQTGELFF	TGTGCCAGCAGTTACGACAGAACCCTCCAAACCGGGGAGCTGTTTTTT
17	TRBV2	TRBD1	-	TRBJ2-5	CASSEALGQGEGETQYF	TGTGCCAGCAGTGAAGCGCTGGGACAGGGGGAAGGAGAGACCCAGTACTTC
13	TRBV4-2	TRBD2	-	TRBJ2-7	CASSVRDYYEQYF	TGTGCCAGCAGCGTCCGGGACTACTACGAGCAGTACTTC
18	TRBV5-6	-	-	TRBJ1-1	CASSSPKGQGTPRTEAFF	TGTGCCAGCAGCTCGCCGAAGGGGCAGGGAACCCCGCGCACTGAAGCTTTCTTT